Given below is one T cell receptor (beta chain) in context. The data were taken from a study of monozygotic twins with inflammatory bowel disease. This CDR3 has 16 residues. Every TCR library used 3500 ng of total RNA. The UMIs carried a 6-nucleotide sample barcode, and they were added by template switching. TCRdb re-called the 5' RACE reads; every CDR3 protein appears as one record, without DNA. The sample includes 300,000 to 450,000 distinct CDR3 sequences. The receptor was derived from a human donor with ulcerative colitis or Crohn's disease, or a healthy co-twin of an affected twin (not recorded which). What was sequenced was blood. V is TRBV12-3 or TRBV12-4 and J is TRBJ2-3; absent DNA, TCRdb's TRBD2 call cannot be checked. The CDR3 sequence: CASRATSGARTDTQYF.